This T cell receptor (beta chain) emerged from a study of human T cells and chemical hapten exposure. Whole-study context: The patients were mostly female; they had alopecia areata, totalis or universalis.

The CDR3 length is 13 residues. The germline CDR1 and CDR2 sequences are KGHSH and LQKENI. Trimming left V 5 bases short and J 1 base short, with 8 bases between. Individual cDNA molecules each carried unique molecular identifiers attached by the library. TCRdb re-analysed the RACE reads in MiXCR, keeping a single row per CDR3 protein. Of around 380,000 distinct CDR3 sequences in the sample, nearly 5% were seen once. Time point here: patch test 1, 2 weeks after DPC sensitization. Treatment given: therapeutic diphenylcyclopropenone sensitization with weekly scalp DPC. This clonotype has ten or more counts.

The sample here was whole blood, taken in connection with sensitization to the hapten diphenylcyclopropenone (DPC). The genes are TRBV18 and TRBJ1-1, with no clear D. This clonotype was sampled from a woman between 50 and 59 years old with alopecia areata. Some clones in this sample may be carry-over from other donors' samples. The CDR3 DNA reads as TGTGCCAGCTCAAACACCCAGAACACTGAAGCTTTCTTT. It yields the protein CASSNTQNTEAFF.